Many counts were recorded for the clone carrying this T cell receptor beta chain. Its antigen is still unknown. This sample is part of a study of T cell repertoires in cytomegalovirus infection. Study overall: HLA-C-restricted CMV epitopes, recently identified, and well-studied HLA-B-restricted ones were used by the study. Signatures in public TCR beta sequences pointed to both CMV infection and matching HLA type. Points from the study as a whole: What dominated the ex vivo response were HLA-C-restricted CMV-specific TCR beta clonotypes. There were carriers of CMV plus the relevant HLA, and cumulative public TCR beta family frequency identified them.

TCRdb called the reads again in MiXCR, with one record for every CDR3 protein. This table has about 830,000 distinct CDR3 sequences, 30% to 35% appearing once. The V segment lost 0 bases and the J segment 5 bases; nucleotides outside the gene matches: 13. Germline CDR1 is SGHVS and CDR2 is FQNEAQ. This CDR3 spans 19 amino acids. The starting material was cultured CD8+ T cells from PBMCs, obtained from culture after CMV antigen stimulation. The chain combines TRBV7-8 with TRBJ2-1, with 10 bases fitting TRBD1. This TCR was sampled from a human donor in good health (CMV status not recorded). Some clones in this sample may be carry-over from other donors' samples. This CDR3 reads CASSLAGIRRQGANNEQFF. CDR3 DNA sequence: TGTGCCAGCAGCTTAGCAGGGATCCGACGACAGGGGGCAAACAATGAGCAGTTCTTC.